This entry concerns a single TCR beta chain. Its target is not known. Other DNA sequences of this sample code for an identical CDR3. The germline V and J ends were trimmed by 2 bases and 5 bases, with 9 bases remaining between them. This CDR3 is 13 amino acids long. Germline CDR1 reads SGHTA; CDR2 reads FQGNSA. The sample belongs to a study of beta chain features in type 1 diabetes. Broader study findings: Moderate but significant shortening of TCRB CDR3s was recorded in all four CD4+ subsets from Type 1 diabetes patients.

Every isolated RNA sample was fully reverse transcribed, so sequencing captured expressed TCRB transcripts. Profiling relied on immunoSEQ multiplex PCR, and the TCRdb table lists in-frame clones only, not all of them. The data show about 650,000 clones, around 12% seen once. The TCR sequence derives from a man aged 25-45 years with type 1 diabetes. V gene TRBV7-2 combines with J gene TRBJ2-5; D gene unclear. Sequencing input: naive CD4+ T cells from blood. For the CDR3, the DNA is TGTGCCAGCAGCTTATCTCGCGCGGAGACCCAGTACTTC. It encodes CASSLSRAETQYF.